The T cell receptor beta chain described here comes from a study of radiation and T cells in renal cell carcinoma. Sequencing used immunoSEQ multiplex PCR; TCRdb keeps in-frame clones, though not all of them. Found here are roughly 130,000 clones, 88% of them singletons; the top ten hold 4.5% to 7.5%. Regarding time point: blood 2 weeks post-SBRT. The sample's treatment: 15 Gy SBRT to primary tumor, nephrectomy 4 weeks later. Radiation-treated patients gave blood at baseline, week 2 and week 4. The tumor was a clear cell renal cell carcinoma. The CDR3 sequence is 17 residues long. CDR1 and CDR2 (germline): SGHDT, YYEEEE. Trimming shortened V by 1 base and J by 0 bases, and 13 bases separated the two germline ends.

The origin of this receptor is a woman between 65 and 79 years old with renal cell carcinoma. V and J are TRBV5-6 and TRBJ2-2; D is possibly TRBD2 (5 bases). The sequencing here drew on blood, taken from a patient whose treatment included radiotherapy and nephrectomy. CDR3 DNA: TGTGCCAGCAGCTTGCGGAGGAGCTCCGCGAACACCGGGGAGCTGTTTTTT. Its protein product is CASSLRRSSANTGELFF.